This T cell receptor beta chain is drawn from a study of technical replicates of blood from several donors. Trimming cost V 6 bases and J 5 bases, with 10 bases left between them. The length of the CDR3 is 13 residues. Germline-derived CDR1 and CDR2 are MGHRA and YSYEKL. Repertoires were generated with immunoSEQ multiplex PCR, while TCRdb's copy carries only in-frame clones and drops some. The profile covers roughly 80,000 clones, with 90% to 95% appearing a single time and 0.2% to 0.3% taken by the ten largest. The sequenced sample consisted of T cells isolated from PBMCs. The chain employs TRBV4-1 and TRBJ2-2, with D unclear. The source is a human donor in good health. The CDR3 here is CASSGIQTGELFF. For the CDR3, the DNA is TGCGCCAGCAGTGGCATTCAGACCGGGGAGCTGTTTTTT.